One sample yielded the 6 T cell receptor beta chains listed below, sequenced in a study of T cell responses to AZD1222 COVID-19 vaccine (dated by TCRdb to the early 2020s). Library creation used the immunoSEQ multiplex PCR assay. The table was pulled from immuneACCESS by TCRdb, which kept in-frame rearrangements only. Such tables lose some clones; where checked, under half of the loss comes from unresolved V genes, and the rest has no known cause. Here the sample has about 110,000 clones; roughly 90% occur a single time. Of the sample, about 5.4% falls within the top ten clones. The time point label, read with the paper, signifies: baseline before first vaccination. The material sequenced was peripheral blood, taken on day 0 of AZD1222 vaccination. Source of these receptors: an adult in good health.

The chain employs TRBV4-1 and TRBJ2-2, with D possibly being TRBD1 (6 bases). Trimming took 4 bases from V and 0 from J, leaving 9 bases between them. In germline, CDR1 is MGHRA, CDR2 YSYEKL. The CDR3 has 15 amino acids. CDR3 protein: CASSPRQANTGELFF. DNA of the CDR3: TGCGCCAGCAGCCCACGACAGGCGAACACCGGGGAGCTGTTTTTT.

The gene calls are TRBV10-3 and TRBJ2-7; the match to TRBD1 covers 9 bases. Trimming took 3 bases from V and 2 from J; bases not matched to a gene: 2. Germline CDR1 reads ENHRY; CDR2 reads SYGVKD. CDR3 size: 14 residues. As DNA, the CDR3 is TGTGCCATCAGTGATGGGACAGGGCCCTACGAGCAGTACTTC. The encoded protein is CAISDGTGPYEQYF.

The chain carries TRBV6-2 or TRBV6-3 and TRBJ1-2; D is ambiguous. The CDR3 totals 16 residues. Germline loops: CDR1 MNHEY, CDR2 SVGEGT. V gave up 2 bases and J gave up 0 bases, with 13 bases separating them. CDR3 amino acids: CASSYPYLDSNYGYTF. For the CDR3, the DNA is TGTGCCAGCAGTTACCCTTACCTAGATTCTAACTATGGCTACACCTTC.

The chain joins TRBV25-1 to TRBJ2-2; weak D call: TRBD2 (5 bases). Germline CDR1 MGHDK, CDR2 SYGVNS. Trimming removed 4 bases from V and 6 bases from J, with 9 bases in between. This CDR3 spans 13 amino acids. The DNA of the CDR3 is TGTGCCAGCAGTGGCGGGCCCCCCGGGGAGCTGTTTTTT. Translated: CASSGGPPGELFF.

As DNA, the CDR3 is TGTGCCAGCAGTTTTACTAATTCACCCCTCCACTTT. It translates to CASSFTNSPLHF. This sequence joins TRBV28 and TRBJ1-6, with D unclear. Per the germline V gene, CDR1 is MDHEN and CDR2 is SYDVKM. This CDR3 spans 12 amino acids. With 3 bases removed from V and 6 bases from J, the gap between germline ends came to 3 bases.

The V and J genes are TRBV7-8 and TRBJ1-5; 7 nucleotides match TRBD1. Germline V gives CDR1 SGHVS, CDR2 FQNEAQ. The CDR3 length is 17 residues. The junction had 13 bases not matched to a gene; V was cut back by 4 bases and J by 4 bases. CDR3 DNA: TGTGCCAGCAGCTCTGGAGCCGCGACAGGGATTAATCAGCCCCAGCATTTT. This sequence encodes CASSSGAATGINQPQHF.